This TCR beta chain appears in the sequencing data of a study of T cells in Graves' hyperthyroidism and ophthalmopathy (dated by TCRdb to the late 2010s). As for the study more broadly: Peripheral blood samples were taken at initial diagnosis, before any treatment was given. Following sampling, methimazole starting at 30 mg daily was given to hyperthyroidism patients, and high-dose intravenous methylprednisolone was given to ophthalmopathy patients. The approximately 90 discovery patients were divided at random into training and test sets in a 7:3 ratio. Thyroid tissue and blood T-cell repertoires from six Graves' hyperthyroidism patients were also compared in the study. TCR Vbeta CDR3 sequencing of 140 or so peripheral blood samples (under 45 ophthalmopathy, around 80 hyperthyroidism and approximately 17 progressor patients) is reported in the paper. An independent validation cohort of 18 to 20 hyperthyroidism patients and about 15 patients who later progressed to ophthalmopathy tested prospective prediction of ophthalmopathy. To identify distinguishing TCR V-J signatures, a discovery cohort of some 100 patients was used, comprising 40 to 45 with Graves' ophthalmopathy and 57 with stable Graves' hyperthyroidism. Points the paper makes about the study in general: A model built on a 13 V-J signature distinguished ophthalmopathy from stable hyperthyroidism, reaching approximately 89% sensitivity and about 81% specificity in cross-validation and 80%/75% in testing. No statistical method was used to set the sample size in advance, and investigators knew the group allocation. Most expanded thyroid clonotypes (frequency above 0.001) were also detected in blood, a finding suggesting that blood repertoires may reflect thyroid immune responses. In validation, the model predicted progression to ophthalmopathy with approximately 71% sensitivity and about 72% specificity, a median of 6.5 months before onset.

Amplification of TCR beta CDR3 regions was carried out from RNA transcripts. For the first round of RT-PCR on the TCR CDR3, the HTBI primer set was used together with the Qiagen OneStep RT-PCR kit. Libraries were constructed in a second round of multiplex PCR, after which size selection and purification were performed. Paired-end sequencing of the libraries was performed with 100 bp reads on an Illumina HiSeq2000. The authors processed their data as follows. SOAPnuke was used to process the raw data, throwing out any read that contained adapters or uncalled bases, had a mean Phred below 15, or lacked an exact constant-primer or identifier match. High-quality paired reads were merged with COPE v1.2.5, and unique nucleotide sequences were defined as clonotypes. Clonotypes were aligned to IMGT TRBV, TRBD and TRBJ reference segments using MiTCR v1.1. The analysis was restricted to V-J combinations with a frequency above 0.0001, which together covered 98% to 99.2% of the repertoires. The TCS score was defined as F50 (clonal expansion) divided by E x V (chaos), with BLOSUM62-based TCRdist calculated between CDR3 peptides within each V-J. Welch's t-statistics and random forest reduced roughly 530 V-J features to 13, which were used in a naive Bayes classifier (R e1071). The raw public data were reprocessed by TCRdb itself: fastp quality trimming at Q25, MiXCR clonotype calling, in-frame beta chains only. Every distinct CDR3 protein forms one entry, paired with its most common genes and DNA. The V and J calls and clone size come from TCRdb's table, not from the authors' own analysis. The sample includes about 290,000 distinct CDR3 sequences, with roughly 13% observed a single time. Of the sample, roughly 7.9% is held by the ten largest clones.

This clonotype was counted ten times or more. Which antigen it targets is not known. No base quality values were provided; no much bigger clone lies one nucleotide off. A patient counted as having stable Graves' hyperthyroidism if no progression to ophthalmopathy occurred over 18 months of follow-up. The hyperthyroidism patients were between 18 and 65 years old and newly diagnosed, with a disease duration of less than 2 months. The study excluded patients with uncontrolled infections, other autoimmune diseases, pregnancy or lactation. Diagnoses were based on clinical symptoms, serum thyroxine and TRAb, thyroid ultrasound and orbital computed tomography. Ficoll-Paque density gradient centrifugation was used to isolate PBMCs from under 11 ml of fresh peripheral blood. Trizol reagent was used to extract total RNA, and RNA quality was then checked on an Agilent 2100 Bioanalyzer. Sequencing used blood. This TCR came from a woman between 40 and 50 years old with Graves' hyperthyroidism.

The CDR3 amino acid sequence is: CASSYGSGRYSRSYNEQFF. The nucleotide sequence reads TGTGCCAGCAGTTATGGGTCAGGTCGATATTCTCGCTCCTACAATGAGCAGTTCTTC. The rearranged segments are TRBV6-5 and TRBJ2-1, with the D gene not clear enough to name. Trimming costs V 3 bases and J 0 bases, and their ends lie 21 bases apart. Spanning cysteine to phenylalanine, the CDR3 consists of 19 amino acids. Kept here is only the CDR3 DNA, which spans 57 bases and is read in frame from base 1. Reading the germline V gene gives CDR1 MNHEY and CDR2 SVGAGI.